What follows are 22 T cell receptor beta chains derived from one specimen sequenced in a study of beta chain features in type 1 diabetes. The sequenced template was cDNA made from the entire isolated RNA. Clones were sequenced by immunoSEQ multiplex PCR, and TCRdb holds only the in-frame ones, with some missing. The profile shows around 300,000 clones, approximately 8.1% of them singletons. Sequences were obtained from central memory CD4+ T cells from blood. All receptors derive from a woman between 18 and 30 years old in good health.

A few counts support this clone. V usage is TRBV2 and J usage is TRBJ2-1, with a tentative D call TRBD2 (5 bases). The CDR3 runs to 15 residues. Germline CDR1 SNHLY, CDR2 FYNNEI. The V gene lost 10 bases and the J gene lost 0 bases, with 16 bases spanning the gap. CDR3 bases: TGTGCCATTGCGATCGGGATTTTCTCCTACAATGAGCAGTTCTTC. Translated: CAIAIGIFSYNEQFF. The full variable domain, its missing parts supplied by reference TRBV2 and TRBJ2-1, is EPEVTQTPSHQVTQMGQEVILRCVPISNHLYFYWYRQILGQKVEFLVSFYNNEISEKSEIFDDQFSVERPDGSNFTLKIRSTKLEDSAMYFCAIAIGIFSYNEQFFGPGTRLTVL.

The chain is built from TRBV29-1 and TRBJ2-5; 8 nucleotides agree with TRBD1. The CDR3 has 14 residues. V dropped 5 bases and J dropped 2; count of bases not matched to a gene: 7. Germline loops: CDR1 SQVTM, CDR2 ANQGSEA. CDR3 protein: CSVRQGTAQETQYF. In DNA form, the CDR3 reads TGCAGCGTTCGACAGGGGACAGCTCAAGAGACCCAGTACTTC.

This sequence joins TRBV6-6 and TRBJ1-1, with TRBD1 as a possible D gene (5 bases). CDR1 MNHNY and CDR2 SVGAGI come from the germline V gene (reference sequence). This CDR3 contains 13 residues. V lost 6 bases, J lost 6 bases, and 14 bases lay in between. The CDR3 nucleotides are TGTGCCAGCAGCCGTGGGGGTAGGGCTGAAGCTTTCTTT. Residues: CASSRGGRAEAFF.

V usage is TRBV5-4 and J usage is TRBJ1-5; no reliable D call. The germline V and J ends were trimmed by 0 bases and 4 bases, with 8 bases remaining between them. The CDR3 is 14 residues long. Germline V lookup: CDR1 SGHNT, CDR2 YYREEE (reference sequence). Here the CDR3 reads CASSLDRTNQPQHF. The CDR3 nucleotides are TGTGCCAGCAGCTTGGACAGAACTAATCAGCCCCAGCATTTT.

Worth noting for this clone: Other nucleotide sequences from this sample produce the same CDR3. The CDR3 is CASSVVGQATLGEQFF. The CDR3 DNA is TGTGCCAGCAGCGTAGTAGGACAGGCCACGCTTGGTGAGCAGTTCTTC. V gene TRBV9 combines with J gene TRBJ2-1; 7 bases agree with TRBD1. The ends lost 0 bases at V and 9 bases at J; junction bases unmatched: 12. The CDR3 is 16 residues long. The germline CDR1 and CDR2 sequences are SGDLS and YYNGEE.

This clone was seen more than once but under ten times. This chain connects TRBV9 to TRBJ2-1; 7 nucleotides agree with TRBD2. The CDR3 totals 17 residues. Per germline, CDR1 SGDLS and CDR2 YYNGEE. The V gene end was trimmed by 2 bases and the J gene end by 3 bases; junction bases not matched to a gene: 11. CDR3 nucleotides: TGTGCCAGCAGCGTCGACGTCCGGGGGGTAAACTACAATGAGCAGTTCTTC. Translation gives CASSVDVRGVNYNEQFF.

The sample holds a few counts of this clone. The rearrangement joins TRBV5-1 to TRBJ2-5, with a tentative D call TRBD2 (5 bases). The germline V and J ends were trimmed by 6 bases and 7 bases, with 10 bases remaining between them. The CDR3 runs to 11 residues. Per germline, CDR1 SGHRS and CDR2 YFSETQ. The chain's CDR3 is CASKDEGTQYF. The CDR3 bases are TGCGCCAGCAAAGACGAGGGGACCCAGTACTTC.

This chain uses TRBV29-1 with TRBJ2-2; the D is unclear. Trimming cost V 7 bases and J 0 bases, with 9 bases left between them. Germline values: CDR1 SQVTM, CDR2 ANQGSEA. The CDR3 runs 13 residues. The CDR3, as DNA: TGCAGCGGTACCCCAGCGAACACCGGGGAGCTGTTTTTT. Translated, it gives CSGTPANTGELFF.

V and J are TRBV29-1 and TRBJ2-1; 8 nucleotides align to TRBD2. The V gene end was trimmed by 0 bases and the J gene end by 8 bases; junction bases not matched to a gene: 9. CDR1 is SQVTM and CDR2 is ANQGSEA in the germline V gene. CDR3 length: 15 residues. The CDR3 spells CSVEDSGLGFDEQFF. CDR3 DNA: TGCAGCGTTGAAGATTCGGGACTAGGGTTTGATGAGCAGTTCTTC.

This clone showed up just a few times. The chain joins TRBV7-6 to TRBJ2-1, with D perhaps TRBD2 (6 bases). V shed 0 bases and J shed 5 bases, with 14 bases lying between them. This CDR3 spans 16 amino acids. Germline CDR1 and CDR2: SGHVS and FNYEAQ. The CDR3 reads CASSLAEGIRNNEQFF. The DNA of the CDR3 is TGTGCCAGCAGCTTAGCGGAGGGGATAAGAAACAATGAGCAGTTCTTC.

This clone was picked up a small number of times. The V call is TRBV7-8, the J call TRBJ2-5; D not certain. The CDR3 spans 13 residues. Germline V gives CDR1 SGHVS, CDR2 FQNEAQ. The V and J ends lost 3 bases and 1 base respectively, with 6 bases between them. In DNA, the CDR3 is TGTGCCAGCAGCTTCGGGTCCCAAGAGACCCAGTACTTC. It codes for CASSFGSQETQYF.

This clone was found many times. Additional DNA sequences in this sample encode the identical CDR3. The CDR3 nucleotides read TGTGCCAGCAGTAGACAGGGTCACGAGCAGTTCTTC. Amino acids: CASSRQGHEQFF. The chain joins TRBV7-3 to TRBJ2-1; 7 nucleotides agree with TRBD1. V shed 6 bases, J shed 10 bases, and the junction held 6 bases outside the gene matches. Germline V gene lookup returns CDR1 SGHTA and CDR2 FQGTGA. This CDR3 comprises 12 residues.

This clone was picked up a small number of times. The gene calls are TRBV5-4 and TRBJ2-2; 7 nucleotides line up with TRBD2. From germline, CDR1 is SGHNT and CDR2 YYREEE (reference sequence). CDR3 length: 15 residues. Trimming at V came to 4 bases and at J to 6 bases, leaving 9 bases not matched to a gene. The CDR3 protein is CASSPETSLPGELFF. CDR3 sequence (DNA): TGTGCCAGCAGCCCGGAGACTAGCTTGCCCGGGGAGCTGTTTTTT.

The chain combines TRBV19 with TRBJ2-4, with TRBD2 identical over 7 bases. The CDR3 spans 12 residues. Germline V gene data show CDR1 as LNHDA and CDR2 as SQIVND (reference sequence). With V trimmed by 6 bases and J by 8 bases, 4 bases remained unmatched. The CDR3 DNA is TGTGCCAGTAGCCTCCGGGGGGACATTCAGTACTTC. This translates into CASSLRGDIQYF. The full variable domain, with the rest looked up from reference TRBV19 and TRBJ2-4, is DGGITQSPKYLFRKEGQNVTLSCEQNLNHDAMYWYRQDPGQGLRLIYYSQIVNDFQKGDIAEGYSVSREKKESFPLTVTSAQKNPTAFYLCASSLRGDIQYFGAGTRLSVL.

This clone was counted a few times. The CDR3 coding sequence is TGTGCCAGCTCAACGTCAGGCGGCAATCAGCCCCAGCATTTT. This translates into CASSTSGGNQPQHF. The chain couples TRBV18 to TRBJ1-5; D call uncertain. The V end was cut by 5 bases, the J end by 2 bases, with 10 bases between. CDR3 size: 14 residues. Germline CDR1 is KGHSH and CDR2 is LQKENI.

In this sample, this clone turned up many times. The CDR3, as DNA: TGTGCCACCCAGGGGGGGGCTTCAACTAATGAAAAACTGTTTTTT. Protein sequence: CATQGGASTNEKLFF. The rearrangement links TRBV10-3 to TRBJ1-4; 7 bases line up with TRBD1. Germline CDR1 and CDR2: ENHRY and SYGVKD. The CDR3 loop spans 15 amino acids. V was clipped by 10 bases and J by 0 bases; unmatched bases: 8.

This clone was counted ten times or more. The chain uses TRBV7-2 and TRBJ1-3; D ambiguous. The CDR3 has 14 residues. Deletions cut 1 base from V and 4 bases from J, with 8 bases between. Germline V gene sequence: CDR1 SGHTA, CDR2 FQGNSA. CDR3 DNA sequence: TGTGCCAGCAGCTTAGGTGTCGGAGGAAACACCATATATTTT. As protein: CASSLGVGGNTIYF.

The chain links TRBV6-6 to TRBJ2-2, with D perhaps TRBD2 (5 bases). This CDR3 is built from 14 residues. V was pared by 5 bases and J by 6 bases, with 13 bases between. Germline CDR1 reads MNHNY; CDR2 reads SVGAGI (reference sequence). CDR3 sequence reads: CASSPPGVSGELFF. The CDR3 DNA reads TGTGCCAGCAGTCCTCCCGGGGTCTCCGGGGAGCTGTTTTTT.

This clone was counted only a few times. Here the CDR3 reads CASSFTENTEAFF. As DNA, the CDR3 is TGTGCCAGCAGTTTTACAGAGAACACTGAAGCTTTCTTT. The chain employs TRBV2 and TRBJ1-1; D is uncertain. CDR1 and CDR2 (germline): SNHLY, FYNNEI. V was shortened by 5 bases and J by 1 base, with 8 bases between the two germline ends. The CDR3 consists of 13 residues. Filled out from reference TRBV2 and TRBJ1-1, the complete variable domain reads EPEVTQTPSHQVTQMGQEVILRCVPISNHLYFYWYRQILGQKVEFLVSFYNNEISEKSEIFDDQFSVERPDGSNFTLKIRSTKLEDSAMYFCASSFTENTEAFFGQGTRLTVV.

This chain links TRBV28 with TRBJ1-4; perhaps TRBD1 as D (5 bases). The CDR3 covers 11 residues. The V and J ends lost 8 bases and 8 bases respectively, with 9 bases between them. The germline V gene has CDR1 MDHEN and CDR2 SYDVKM. The CDR3 nucleotides read TGTGCCAGCGGGACGTGGGAAAAACTGTTTTTT. Translated, it gives CASGTWEKLFF. The variable domain in full, with the rest retrieved from reference TRBV28 and TRBJ1-4, is DVKVTQSSRYLVKRTGEKVFLECVQDMDHENMFWYRQDPGLGLRLIYFSYDVKMKEKGDIPEGYSVSREKKERFSLILESASTNQTSMYLCASGTWEKLFFGSGTQLSVL.

The chain links TRBV27 to TRBJ1-6; no reliable D call. Germline V gene sequence: CDR1 MNHEY, CDR2 SMNVEV (reference sequence). With 1 base removed from V and 9 bases from J, the gap between germline ends came to 10 bases. This CDR3 comprises 14 residues. In DNA, the CDR3 is TGTGCCAGCAGTTTATTTGGACCCCTTTCACCCCTCCACTTT. Amino acids: CASSLFGPLSPLHF.

This clone was seen a handful of times. The chain has TRBV7-2 and TRBJ2-3; 9 bases are shared with TRBD2. Germline assignment: CDR1 SGHTA and CDR2 FQGNSA. After removal of 3 bases from V and 4 bases from J, the junction contained 8 bases not matched to a gene. The CDR3 is made up of 16 amino acids. CDR3: CASSLASGAWADTQYF. CDR3 bases: TGTGCCAGCAGCTTGGCTAGCGGGGCTTGGGCAGATACGCAGTATTTT. Variable domain in full (rest from reference TRBV7-2 and TRBJ2-3): GAGVSQSPSNKVTEKGKDVELRCDPISGHTALYWYRQSLGQGLEFLIYFQGNSAPDKSGLPSDRFSAERTGGSVSTLTIQRTQQEDSAVYLCASSLASGAWADTQYFGPGTRLTVL.